This T cell receptor beta chain was recovered during a study of vaccination and CD4 T cells after COVID-19. This clonotype was seen a few times. The target antigen is unknown. Once obtained from cultured CD4+ T cells, the DNA was sequenced using the Oncomine TCR Beta short-read assay. It was cultured CD4+ T cells from which genomic DNA was extracted. One entry per CDR3 protein, called by TCRdb with MiXCR from the PCR reads. The sample yields 15,000 to 20,000 distinct CDR3 sequences, over 40% seen once. Study-wide results and limits: Within the convalescent patients, a median around 90% of the SARS-CoV-2-reactive clones were ones that appeared only post-vaccination.

CDR3 length: 13 residues. V lost 0 bases to trimming and J lost 1 base, with 3 bases between them. Germline-derived CDR1 and CDR2 are ENHRY and SYGVKD. Documented time point: late sampling 161 to 241 days after vaccination in a few convalescent patients. Treatment denoted: 10-day PBMC culture with coronavirus spike peptide pools or control peptides (ViraFEST assay). The source is a human donor who had recovered from COVID-19. This specimen consisted of CD4+ T cells from blood, cultured in vitro, obtained about 7 months after SARS-CoV-2 vaccination. The chain recombines TRBV10-3 with TRBJ1-1; D remains unclear. For the CDR3, the DNA is TGTGCCATCAGTGAGTCGGAGAACACTGAAGCTTTCTTT. It yields the protein CAISESENTEAFF.